This passage covers 23 T cell receptor beta chains from one sample sequenced in a study of T cell responses to AZD1222 COVID-19 vaccine. Clones were sequenced by immunoSEQ multiplex PCR, and TCRdb holds only the in-frame ones, with some missing. This table has some 180,000 clones, nearly 95% appearing once. Here the sequenced sample was peripheral blood, taken 28 days after the second AZD1222 dose. Receptors originate from an adult who received the AZD1222 COVID-19 vaccine.

This rearrangement joins TRBV4-1 to TRBJ2-1; D possibly corresponds to TRBD2 (6 bases). CDR1 is MGHRA, CDR2 YSYEKL, per germline. The V end was cut by 2 bases, the J end by 4 bases, with 15 bases between. The CDR3 loop spans 16 amino acids. The CDR3 is CASSQSRDSLYNEQFF. The CDR3 DNA sequence: TGCGCCAGCAGCCAAAGCCGGGACTCCCTATACAATGAGCAGTTCTTC.

J is TRBJ2-2 and V is TRBV5-8, with TRBD2 matching over 7 bases. The CDR3 is made up of 16 amino acids. V lost 6 bases, J lost 0 bases, and 8 bases stayed unmatched. From germline, CDR1 is SGHTS and CDR2 YDEGEE. The CDR3 DNA is TGTGCCAGCACCTCCTGGGGGGGGGCGAACACCGGGGAGCTGTTTTTT. It is translated as CASTSWGGANTGELFF.

This rearrangement joins TRBV5-1 to TRBJ1-2, with 9 positions matching TRBD1. Germline-derived CDR1 and CDR2 are SGHRS and YFSETQ. The CDR3 spans 18 residues. Unmatched junction bases numbered 17, after V lost 0 bases and J lost 8 bases. The CDR3 spells CASSLGERRDRVVGGYTF. The CDR3 DNA sequence: TGCGCCAGCAGCTTGGGGGAACGCCGGGACAGGGTTGTAGGAGGCTACACCTTC.

The chain joins TRBV12-3 or TRBV12-4 to TRBJ1-5; D is ambiguous. Trimming removed 5 bases at V and 7 bases at J, with 12 bases between. The CDR3 totals 13 residues. The CDR3 DNA follows: TGTGCCAGCAGTCCCGATTTGACCCAGCCCCAGCATTTT. Encoded protein: CASSPDLTQPQHF.

This clone was recorded only once. The chain employs TRBV5-1 and TRBJ2-5; 9 nucleotides line up with TRBD2. In germline, CDR1 is SGHRS, CDR2 YFSETQ. J was trimmed by 3 bases and V by 0 bases; bases with no gene match: 3. This CDR3 has 15 amino acids. Here the CDR3 reads CASSLVVAGEETQYF. The CDR3 DNA sequence: TGCGCCAGCAGCTTGGTCGTAGCGGGAGAAGAGACCCAGTACTTC.

The chain uses TRBV9 and TRBJ2-1, with TRBD1 identical over 8 bases. The ends lost 0 bases at V and 8 bases at J; junction bases unmatched: 13. The CDR3 runs to 17 residues. Germline CDR1 reads SGDLS; CDR2 reads YYNGEE. DNA for the CDR3: TGTGCCAGCAGCGTAGTCCCGTGGCAGGGGGCGCAGGATGAGCAGTTCTTC. Protein product: CASSVVPWQGAQDEQFF.

The chain recombines TRBV24-1 with TRBJ1-5; the match to TRBD1 covers 10 bases. V gave up 3 bases and J gave up 3 bases; unmatched junction bases: 4. This CDR3 has 16 residues. Germline CDR1 reads KGHDR; CDR2 reads SFDVKD. CDR3 region: CATSDPGQGDNQPQHF. As DNA, the CDR3 is TGTGCCACCAGTGATCCAGGACAGGGGGACAATCAGCCCCAGCATTTT.

In nucleotides, the CDR3 is TGTGCCAGCAGCCGCGACACAAACACCGGGGAGCTGTTTTTT. Translation gives CASSRDTNTGELFF. The V gene is TRBV7-9, the J gene TRBJ2-2; D call uncertain. The V gene lost 5 bases and the J gene lost 2 bases, with 9 bases spanning the gap. The V gene's germline CDR1 is SEHNR and CDR2 FQNEAQ (reference sequence). The CDR3 is 14 residues long.

The V and J genes are TRBV28 and TRBJ1-2, with TRBD1 matching 12 bases. CDR3 length: 15 residues. Trimming at V came to 4 bases and at J to 3 bases, leaving 3 bases not matched to a gene. Germline-derived CDR1 and CDR2 are MDHEN and SYDVKM. CDR3 bases: TGTGCCAGCAGTTCGGGACAGGGGGCCTACTATGGCTACACCTTC. Amino acid sequence: CASSSGQGAYYGYTF.

The gene calls are TRBV28 and TRBJ1-5; the D is unclear. Germline V lookup: CDR1 MDHEN, CDR2 SYDVKM. This CDR3 is 14 amino acids long. V was shortened by 9 bases and J by 1 base, with 13 bases between the two germline ends. The CDR3 sequence is CASSPPRSNQPQHF. The CDR3 bases are TGTGCCAGTTCTCCGCCCCGGAGCAATCAGCCCCAGCATTTT. Full variable domain (outside the CDR3, taken from reference TRBV28 and TRBJ1-5): DVKVTQSSRYLVKRTGEKVFLECVQDMDHENMFWYRQDPGLGLRLIYFSYDVKMKEKGDIPEGYSVSREKKERFSLILESASTNQTSMYLCASSPPRSNQPQHFGDGTRLSIL.

The V call is TRBV3-1 (or the pseudogene TRBV3-2), the J call TRBJ1-5, with D maybe TRBD1 (5 bases). V was trimmed by 2 bases and J by 9 bases, leaving 17 bases between them. CDR3 size: 15 residues. Germline CDR1 reads LGHDT; CDR2 reads YNNKEL (reference sequence). The CDR3 nucleotides are TGTGCCAGCAGCCAACATTCGGGGGAATCCTTGCCCCAGCATTTT. It yields the protein CASSQHSGESLPQHF.

This clone was seen just once. This chain uses TRBV11-1 with TRBJ1-1; a weak D match, TRBD1 (6 bases). The germline V gene encodes CDR1 SGHAT and CDR2 FQDESV (reference sequence). The CDR3 has 15 amino acids. V was pared by 5 bases and J by 5 bases, with 18 bases between. CDR3 nucleotides: TGTGCCAGCAGCCCCCGCCGAGGGGGTTGGACTGAAGCTTTCTTT. Residues: CASSPRRGGWTEAFF.

This chain joins TRBV25-1 and TRBJ2-5; no clear D gene. The germline V gene has CDR1 MGHDK and CDR2 SYGVNS. V lost 0 bases, J lost 1 base, and 9 bases lay in between. This CDR3 region has 15 residues. The CDR3 DNA is TGTGCCAGCAGTGAATATCTGGGCGGCCAAGAGACCCAGTACTTC. Its protein product is CASSEYLGGQETQYF.

This rearrangement joins TRBV6-5 to TRBJ1-1; 9 bases agree with TRBD1. The CDR3 is made up of 16 amino acids. J lost 1 base, V lost 2 bases, and 5 bases had no gene match. From germline, CDR1 is MNHEY and CDR2 SVGAGI. The CDR3 DNA reads as TGTGCCAGCAGTTACCTGGACAGGGGAAAGAACACTGAAGCTTTCTTT. It specifies CASSYLDRGKNTEAFF.

In this sample, this clone turned up once. The J gene is TRBJ2-5, the V gene TRBV5-6, with TRBD1 as a possible D gene (5 bases). The CDR3 has 14 amino acids. Germline CDR1 SGHDT, CDR2 YYEEEE. V was cut by 1 base and J by 4 bases, with 11 bases left in between. The CDR3 spells CASSLWAGIETQYF. CDR3 bases: TGTGCCAGCAGCTTGTGGGCAGGGATAGAGACCCAGTACTTC.

J is TRBJ1-2 and V is TRBV6-1; maybe TRBD1 (5 bases). The germline CDR1 and CDR2 sequences are MNHNS and SASEGT. Between the trimmed V and J ends, which lost 3 bases and 5 bases, there was a span of 13 bases. CDR3 size: 14 residues. CDR3 in amino acids: CASSETAGGYGYTF. The CDR3 DNA reads TGTGCCAGCAGTGAGACCGCTGGGGGATATGGCTACACCTTC.

V is TRBV19 and J is TRBJ2-7; tentatively, D is TRBD1 (5 bases). The CDR3 sequence is 15 residues long. V dropped 5 bases and J dropped 3 bases, with 17 bases sitting between them. CDR1 LNHDA and CDR2 SQIVND come from the germline V gene (reference sequence). In DNA, the CDR3 is TGTGCCAGTAGTGAAGCCGACAGCGAGATCTACGAGCAGTACTTC. This translates into CASSEADSEIYEQYF.

This clone was counted a single time. The junction departs from the called germline gene at one end, perhaps through a read error. The chain carries TRBV29-1 and TRBJ2-1; the D gene is possibly TRBD1 (5 bases). This CDR3 is 13 amino acids long. In germline, CDR1 is SQVTM, CDR2 ANQGSEA. CDR3 nucleotides: TGCAGCGTCGAAGACAGTTGGGACAATGAGCAGTTCTTC. It codes for CSVEDSWDNEQFF.

Only a few counts were recorded for this clone. The V and J genes are TRBV7-8 and TRBJ2-2; D is uncertain. Germline V lookup: CDR1 SGHVS, CDR2 FQNEAQ. V was clipped by 5 bases and J by 7 bases, with 5 bases between them. The CDR3 has 11 residues. The CDR3: CASSGNGELFF. CDR3 coding DNA: TGTGCCAGCAGCGGGAACGGGGAGCTGTTTTTT.

This clone was recorded once. The V gene is TRBV28, the J gene TRBJ2-7; 7 nucleotides agree with TRBD1. The germline CDR1 and CDR2 sequences are MDHEN and SYDVKM. There are 15 residues in the CDR3. V was pared by 5 bases and J by 3 bases, with 10 bases of the junction left unmatched. Here the CDR3 DNA reads TGTGCCAGCAGTACCGGGACAGTAAGTGTCTACGAGCAGTACTTC. This translates into CASSTGTVSVYEQYF.

This clone appeared a few times. The chain is built from TRBV6-2 or TRBV6-3 and TRBJ1-2, with D unclear. CDR3 length: 13 amino acids. V lost 6 bases and J lost 8, with 16 bases in between. Germline assignment: CDR1 MNHEY and CDR2 SVGEGT. CDR3 in amino acids: CASSPGHPEGYTF. For the CDR3, the DNA is TGTGCCAGCAGCCCCGGGCATCCGGAGGGCTACACCTTC.

V and J are TRBV7-9 and TRBJ1-1, with D tentatively TRBD1 (5 bases). Trimming pared 3 bases from V and 0 bases from J, leaving 8 bases between. This CDR3 is 14 amino acids long. Germline CDR1 and CDR2: SEHNR and FQNEAQ (reference sequence). In DNA form, the CDR3 reads TGTGCCAGCAGCTTCAAGACAGTGAACACTGAAGCTTTCTTT. Encoded protein: CASSFKTVNTEAFF.

This chain uses TRBV7-9 with TRBJ2-1, with D uncertain. Trimming removed 1 base from V and 5 bases from J, with 24 bases in between. The CDR3 extends over 19 amino acids. Germline loops: CDR1 SEHNR, CDR2 FQNEAQ (reference sequence). The CDR3 loop is CASSLDPPGDGSFDNEQFF. The CDR3 DNA is TGTGCCAGCAGCTTAGACCCCCCGGGTGACGGTTCCTTCGACAATGAGCAGTTCTTC.